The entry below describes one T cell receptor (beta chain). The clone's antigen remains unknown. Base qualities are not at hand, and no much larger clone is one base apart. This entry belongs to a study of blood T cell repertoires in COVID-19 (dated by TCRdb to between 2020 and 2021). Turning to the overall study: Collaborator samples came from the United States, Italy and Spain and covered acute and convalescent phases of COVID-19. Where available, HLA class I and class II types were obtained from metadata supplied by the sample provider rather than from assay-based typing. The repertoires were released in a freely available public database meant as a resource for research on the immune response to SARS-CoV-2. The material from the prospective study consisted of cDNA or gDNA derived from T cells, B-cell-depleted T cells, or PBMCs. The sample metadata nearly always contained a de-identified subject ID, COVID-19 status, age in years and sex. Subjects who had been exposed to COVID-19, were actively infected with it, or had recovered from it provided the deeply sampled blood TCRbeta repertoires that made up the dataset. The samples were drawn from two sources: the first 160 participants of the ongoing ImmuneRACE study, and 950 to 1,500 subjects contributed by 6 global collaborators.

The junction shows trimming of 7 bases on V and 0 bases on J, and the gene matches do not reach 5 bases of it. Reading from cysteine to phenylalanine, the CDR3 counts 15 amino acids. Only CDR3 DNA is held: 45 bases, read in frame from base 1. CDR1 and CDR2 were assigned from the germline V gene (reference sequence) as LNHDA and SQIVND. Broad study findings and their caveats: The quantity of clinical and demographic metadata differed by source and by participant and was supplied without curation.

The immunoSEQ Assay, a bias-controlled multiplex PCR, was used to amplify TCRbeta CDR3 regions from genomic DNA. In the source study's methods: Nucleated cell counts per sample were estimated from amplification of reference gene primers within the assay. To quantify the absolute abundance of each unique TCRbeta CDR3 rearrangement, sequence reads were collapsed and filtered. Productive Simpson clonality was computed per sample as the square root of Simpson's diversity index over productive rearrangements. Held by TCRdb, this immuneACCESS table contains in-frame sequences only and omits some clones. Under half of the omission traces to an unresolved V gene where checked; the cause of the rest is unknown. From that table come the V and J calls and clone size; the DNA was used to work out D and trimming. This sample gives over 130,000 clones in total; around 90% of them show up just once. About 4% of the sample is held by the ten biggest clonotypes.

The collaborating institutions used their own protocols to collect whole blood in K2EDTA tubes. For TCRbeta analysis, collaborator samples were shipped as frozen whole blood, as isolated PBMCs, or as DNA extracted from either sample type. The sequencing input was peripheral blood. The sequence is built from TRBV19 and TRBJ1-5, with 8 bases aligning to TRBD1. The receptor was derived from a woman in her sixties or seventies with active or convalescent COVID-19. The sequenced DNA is TGTGCCAGTACCTCGACAGGGGCTAGCAATCAGCCCCAGCATTTT. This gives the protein CASTSTGASNQPQHF. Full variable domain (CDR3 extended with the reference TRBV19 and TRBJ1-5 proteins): DGGITQSPKYLFRKEGQNVTLSCEQNLNHDAMYWYRQDPGQGLRLIYYSQIVNDFQKGDIAEGYSVSREKKESFPLTVTSAQKNPTAFYLCASTSTGASNQPQHFGDGTRLSIL.